This record concerns one T cell receptor (beta chain) sequence. Assay: immunoSEQ multiplex PCR; the TCRdb copy retains only in-frame clones and omits some. The sample consists of some 60,000 clones, around 82% of them appearing once. This CDR3 region has 15 residues. J was trimmed by 4 bases and V by 7 bases; bases with no gene match: 10. Per the germline V gene, CDR1 is LNHDA and CDR2 is SQIVND (reference sequence). The source of the sample is a study of OX40 agonist ivuxolimab in advanced cancers. For the study at large: Partial responses were achieved by three patients: one hepatocellular carcinoma, two cutaneous melanoma.

The source was CD4+ or CD8+ T cells sorted from blood, collected in a trial of the OX40 agonist ivuxolimab. The genes are TRBV19 and TRBJ2-1; the match to TRBD1 covers 7 bases. The receptor comes from an adult with an advanced solid tumor such as melanoma, head and neck, liver or kidney cancer. The CDR3 sequence is CASTPRDREYNEQFF. The CDR3 DNA sequence: TGTGCCAGTACTCCCCGTGACAGGGAATACAATGAGCAGTTCTTC.